Below, 23 T cell receptor beta chains from the same sample are listed, as sequenced in a study of cytomegalovirus exposure and HLA in healthy donors. Researchers ran the PCR with 60 Vbeta and 13 Jbeta primers. Using immunoSEQ multiplex PCR, the repertoire was profiled, and TCRdb retains in-frame clones only, with some absent. This table holds more than 200,000 clones, 65% to 90% found once. The sample consisted of PBMCs. Every receptor here comes from a girl aged 5 to 17 in good health and CMV-seronegative.

This sequence joins TRBV30 and TRBJ1-2; a weak D match, TRBD1 (6 bases). Trimming shortened V by 0 bases and J by 4 bases, and 18 bases separated the two germline ends. This CDR3 is built from 16 residues. CDR1 and CDR2 from the germline V gene are GTSNPN and SVGIG (reference sequence). CDR3 in amino acids: CAWSVPSWGQIYGYTF. The CDR3 nucleotides are TGTGCCTGGAGTGTACCGTCGTGGGGGCAGATCTATGGCTACACCTTC.

The sample holds one count of this clone. The V call is TRBV30, the J call TRBJ2-7, with 8 positions matching TRBD1. Germline assignment: CDR1 GTSNPN and CDR2 SVGIG (reference sequence). J was trimmed by 2 bases and V by 3 bases; bases with no gene match: 9. This CDR3 is built from 15 residues. The CDR3 is CAWRASGTGTYEQYF. CDR3 sequence (DNA): TGTGCCTGGAGAGCCTCCGGGACAGGAACCTACGAGCAGTACTTC.

The chain combines TRBV6-1 with TRBJ1-1; 9 bases line up with TRBD1. The junction had 12 bases not matched to a gene; V was cut back by 6 bases and J by 7 bases. The CDR3 runs 15 residues. The germline V gene has CDR1 MNHNS and CDR2 SASEGT. CDR3 region: CASRAKGQGILEAFF. Written as DNA, the CDR3 is TGTGCCAGCAGGGCTAAGGGACAGGGAATCCTTGAAGCTTTCTTT.

This sequence joins TRBV4-3 and TRBJ2-6; D not resolved. The CDR3 runs 18 residues. CDR1 LGHNA and CDR2 YSLEER come from the germline V gene. V lost 0 bases to trimming and J lost 0 bases, with 12 bases between them. In DNA, the CDR3 is TGCGCCAGCAGCCAAGATTTTGGAGTCGGCTCTGGGGCCAACGTCCTGACTTTC. It is translated as CASSQDFGVGSGANVLTF.

The genes are TRBV25-1 and TRBJ2-2, with 8 bases aligning to TRBD1. Germline assignment: CDR1 MGHDK and CDR2 SYGVNS. V lost 2 bases to trimming and J lost 6 bases; unmatched junction nucleotides: 5. The CDR3 runs to 15 residues. CDR3 amino acids: CASSEGQGYAGELFF. CDR3 nucleotide sequence: TGTGCCAGCAGTGAAGGACAGGGTTATGCCGGGGAGCTGTTTTTT.

The rearrangement joins TRBV28 to TRBJ2-7; 7 bases line up with TRBD1. The germline CDR1 and CDR2 sequences are MDHEN and SYDVKM. The CDR3 spans 12 residues. The J segment lost 4 bases and the V segment lost 6 bases, leaving 3 bases of the junction unmatched. The CDR3 here is CASRQGLYEQYF. CDR3 bases: TGTGCCAGCAGACAGGGGTTGTACGAGCAGTACTTC.

V is TRBV28 and J is TRBJ1-3; TRBD1 agrees at 10 bases. CDR3 length equals 15 residues. J was trimmed by 4 bases and V by 6 bases; bases with no gene match: 6. Germline V gene lookup returns CDR1 MDHEN and CDR2 SYDVKM. The CDR3 spells CASRPDRGRGNTIYF. CDR3 in DNA: TGTGCCAGCAGGCCTGACAGGGGGCGGGGAAACACCATATATTTT.

This clone was seen only once. This chain joins TRBV5-4 and TRBJ1-6; 11 bases fit TRBD1. Germline V gives CDR1 SGHNT, CDR2 YYREEE (reference sequence). There are 16 residues in the CDR3. V shed 2 bases, J shed 7 bases, and the junction held 5 bases outside the gene matches. The CDR3: CASSFGQGARNSPLHF. The CDR3 DNA reads TGTGCCAGCAGCTTCGGACAGGGGGCGAGGAATTCACCCCTCCACTTT.

The chain links TRBV7-3 to TRBJ2-1; 12 bases line up with TRBD2. The CDR3 sequence is 17 residues long. Germline CDR1 SGHTA, CDR2 FQGTGA. J gave up 5 bases and V 2 bases, and 7 bases lay outside the gene matches. The CDR3 nucleotides are TGTGCCAGCAGCTTAGGTGACCGACTAGCGGGGGACAATGAGCAGTTCTTC. Its protein is CASSLGDRLAGDNEQFF.

The CDR3 DNA sequence: TGTGCCAGCAGGCGAGAAACAGGGTCTGGCTACACCTTC. Residues: CASRRETGSGYTF. The rearrangement joins TRBV7-2 to TRBJ1-2; D perhaps matches TRBD1 (6 bases). Germline assignment: CDR1 SGHTA and CDR2 FQGNSA. Trimming left V 6 bases short and J 7 bases short, with 15 bases between. This CDR3 has 13 amino acids.

This rearrangement joins TRBV6-1 to TRBJ2-3; D unresolved. Germline V gene lookup returns CDR1 MNHNS and CDR2 SASEGT. The V gene lost 5 bases and the J gene lost 0 bases, with 6 bases spanning the gap. CDR3 length: 13 amino acids. CDR3: CASSSVSTDTQYF. The DNA for the CDR3 is TGTGCCAGCAGTTCGGTCAGCACAGATACGCAGTATTTT.

The chain uses TRBV2 and TRBJ2-7, with D maybe TRBD1 (5 bases). Looked up from germline, CDR1 is SNHLY and CDR2 is FYNNEI. V shed 7 bases and J shed 6 bases, with 13 bases lying between them. The CDR3 has 12 residues. The DNA for the CDR3 is TGTGCCAGCACTATTTTTGGGGCCGAGCAGTACTTC. This gives the protein CASTIFGAEQYF.

V is TRBV19 and J is TRBJ2-1; 14 positions match TRBD2. The J segment lost 5 bases and the V segment lost 5 bases, leaving 2 bases of the junction unmatched. This CDR3 spans 15 amino acids. Germline V gives CDR1 LNHDA, CDR2 SQIVND (reference sequence). CDR3 protein: CASSATSGGDNEQFF. The CDR3 DNA reads as TGTGCCAGTAGTGCGACTAGCGGGGGGGACAATGAGCAGTTCTTC.

The chain couples TRBV6-1 to TRBJ2-7, with D perhaps TRBD1 (6 bases). Per the germline V gene, CDR1 is MNHNS and CDR2 is SASEGT. The CDR3 consists of 13 residues. Trimming removed 4 bases at V and 4 bases at J, with 11 bases between. The CDR3 sequence is CASSAGHKYEQYF. The CDR3 DNA sequence: TGTGCCAGCAGTGCGGGACACAAATACGAGCAGTACTTC.

Worth noting for this clone: The same CDR3 can be traced to other DNA sequences in this sample. The V gene is TRBV5-1, the J gene TRBJ2-7, with a weak D call TRBD2 (5 bases). Germline assignment: CDR1 SGHRS and CDR2 YFSETQ. V was pared by 0 bases and J by 0 bases, with 7 bases between. This CDR3 has 14 residues. In nucleotides, the CDR3 is TGCGCCAGCAGCTTGGTCGCGGGCTCCTACGAGCAGTACTTC. Its protein product is CASSLVAGSYEQYF.

V and J are TRBV19 and TRBJ1-1, with 8 bases matching TRBD1. Unmatched junction bases numbered 1, after V lost 7 bases and J lost 3 bases. This CDR3 comprises 12 residues. CDR1 is LNHDA and CDR2 is SQIVND in the germline V gene (reference sequence). CDR3 sequence: CASKTGDTEAFF. The DNA of the CDR3 is TGTGCCAGTAAGACAGGGGACACTGAAGCTTTCTTT.

V usage is TRBV2 and J usage is TRBJ1-1; a possible D gene is TRBD1 (5 bases). Trimming shortened V by 2 bases and J by 11 bases, and 18 bases separated the two germline ends. CDR3 length: 14 amino acids. The germline CDR1 and CDR2 sequences are SNHLY and FYNNEI. In DNA form, the CDR3 reads TGTGCCAGCAGTGAACTTAGTAGACAGCTAAGTGCTTTCTTT. Residues: CASSELSRQLSAFF.

The genes are TRBV29-1 and TRBJ1-2; D is possibly TRBD1 (5 bases). Between the trimmed V and J ends, which lost 7 bases and 4 bases, there was a span of 16 bases. CDR3 size: 13 residues. Germline V gene lookup returns CDR1 SQVTM and CDR2 ANQGSEA. The CDR3 sequence is CSGGDSASYGYTF. DNA of the CDR3: TGCAGCGGGGGCGATTCGGCTAGCTATGGCTACACCTTC. Full variable domain (missing parts from reference TRBV29-1 and TRBJ1-2): SAVISQKPSRDICQRGTSLTIQCQVDSQVTMMFWYRQQPGQSLTLIATANQGSEATYESGFVIDKFPISRPNLTFSTLTVSNMSPEDSSIYLCSGGDSASYGYTFGSGTRLTVV.

The rearrangement links TRBV28 to TRBJ2-1; TRBD2 matches at 13 bases. CDR3 size: 18 residues. Looked up from germline, CDR1 is MDHEN and CDR2 is SYDVKM. The V and J ends lost 3 bases and 8 bases, in that order; junction bases with no gene match: 13. In nucleotides, the CDR3 is TGTGCCAGCAGTTTGAGGACTAGCGGGAGCCTTAACCCATATGAGCAGTTCTTC. As protein: CASSLRTSGSLNPYEQFF.

The chain recombines TRBV6-1 with TRBJ2-6; D is ambiguous. V was shortened by 6 bases and J by 0 bases, with 3 bases between the two germline ends. The CDR3 has 13 residues. Germline assignment: CDR1 MNHNS and CDR2 SASEGT. Written as DNA, the CDR3 is TGTGCCAGCAGCTACTCTGGGGCCAACGTCCTGACTTTC. Amino acids: CASSYSGANVLTF.

The J gene is TRBJ1-6, the V gene TRBV28; 7 nucleotides agree with TRBD1. The V segment lost 4 bases and the J segment 14 bases; nucleotides outside the gene matches: 5. The germline CDR1 and CDR2 sequences are MDHEN and SYDVKM. The CDR3 is made up of 12 amino acids. The CDR3 sequence: CASSSSRGTLHF. The CDR3 nucleotides read TGTGCCAGCAGTTCGAGCAGGGGGACCCTCCACTTT.

The chain carries TRBV5-1 and TRBJ2-5, with 9 bases aligning to TRBD1. V shed 0 bases, J shed 5 bases, and the junction held 8 bases outside the gene matches. The CDR3 loop spans 16 amino acids. The germline gives CDR1 SGHRS, CDR2 YFSETQ. CDR3 protein: CASSLVGQGLWETQYF. CDR3 nucleotides: TGCGCCAGCAGCTTGGTGGGACAGGGTCTTTGGGAGACCCAGTACTTC.

J is TRBJ1-2 and V is TRBV7-2; 9 bases line up with TRBD1. The V and J ends lost 5 bases and 2 bases, in that order; junction bases with no gene match: 15. The CDR3 contains 18 residues. Per germline, CDR1 SGHTA and CDR2 FQGNSA. This CDR3 reads CASSPGQGSQNLNYGYTF. The DNA for the CDR3 is TGTGCCAGCAGCCCGGGACAGGGTTCACAAAACTTGAACTATGGCTACACCTTC.